These T cell receptor beta chains were read from a single sample in a study of shared clonotypes between healthy human individuals. Repertoires were generated with immunoSEQ multiplex PCR, while TCRdb's copy carries only in-frame clones and drops some. The repertoire holds about 600,000 clones, with almost 97% as singletons. The sample taken for sequencing was naive CD4+ T cells sorted from blood. These TCRs come from a woman under 40 in good health. Both conserved end residues are part of each CDR3. The order of the fields is J gene, V gene, D gene, clone size, CDR3 protein, CDR3 DNA. The D gene is left open where the match is weak. Clone size, where shown, is once, few, many, or a class for clones that have expanded.

>TRBJ2-2|TRBV2|TRBD1|-
CASTGTGVTGELFF
TGTGCCAGCACCGGGACAGGGGTGACCGGGGAGCTGTTTTTT
>TRBJ2-3|TRBV23-1|-|-
CASTSHYSGNTDTQYF
TGCGCCAGCACCTCCCATTATAGCGGAAACACAGATACGCAGTATTTT
>TRBJ1-5|TRBV28|-|once
CASTSLGGPYSNQPQHF
TGTGCCAGCACCAGCCTAGGGGGGCCTTATAGCAATCAGCCCCAGCATTTT
>TRBJ2-3|TRBV10-2|TRBD2|-
CASNGLAGTDTQYF
TGCGCCAGCAACGGACTAGCGGGAACAGATACGCAGTATTTT
>TRBJ2-6|TRBV29-1|-|-
CSVVGAPGANVLTF
TGCAGCGTTGTCGGTGCTCCTGGGGCCAACGTCCTGACTTTC
>TRBJ2-3|TRBV30|-|-
CAWSVEYRFADTQYF
TGTGCCTGGAGTGTTGAGTATCGGTTTGCAGATACGCAGTATTTT
>TRBJ2-3|TRBV27|TRBD2|-
CASSAQLAGTDTQYF
TGTGCCAGCAGTGCCCAACTAGCGGGCACAGATACGCAGTATTTT
>TRBJ2-1|TRBV29-1|-|once
CSVDGLPQTGHYNEQFF
TGCAGCGTTGACGGACTCCCCCAAACGGGCCACTACAATGAGCAGTTCTTC
>TRBJ2-5|TRBV4-2|TRBD2|-
CASSPGLAGQETQYF
TGTGCCAGCAGCCCAGGACTAGCGGGGCAAGAGACCCAGTACTTC
>TRBJ1-2|TRBV28|-|-
CASSSDSSINYGYTF
TGTGCCAGCAGCTCCGACAGTTCTATTAACTATGGCTACACCTTC
>TRBJ2-7|TRBV5-4|-|-
CASSFSGRSSYEQYF
TGTGCCAGCAGCTTTAGCGGCCGGAGCTCCTACGAGCAGTACTTC
>TRBJ1-4|TRBV29-1|-|-
CSVGLRTQNEKLFF
TGCAGCGTTGGTTTGCGGACACAGAATGAAAAACTGTTTTTT
>TRBJ2-7|TRBV29-1|-|-
CSARTDSSSYEQYF
TGCAGCGCGAGAACGGACAGCTCCTCCTACGAGCAGTACTTC
>TRBJ2-1|TRBV18|-|-
CASSPRGGGNEQFF
TGTGCCAGCTCACCCCGTGGAGGGGGCAATGAGCAGTTCTTC
>TRBJ2-7|TRBV28|-|-
CASRTGIYEQYF
TGTGCTAGTAGGACGGGGATCTACGAGCAGTACTTC